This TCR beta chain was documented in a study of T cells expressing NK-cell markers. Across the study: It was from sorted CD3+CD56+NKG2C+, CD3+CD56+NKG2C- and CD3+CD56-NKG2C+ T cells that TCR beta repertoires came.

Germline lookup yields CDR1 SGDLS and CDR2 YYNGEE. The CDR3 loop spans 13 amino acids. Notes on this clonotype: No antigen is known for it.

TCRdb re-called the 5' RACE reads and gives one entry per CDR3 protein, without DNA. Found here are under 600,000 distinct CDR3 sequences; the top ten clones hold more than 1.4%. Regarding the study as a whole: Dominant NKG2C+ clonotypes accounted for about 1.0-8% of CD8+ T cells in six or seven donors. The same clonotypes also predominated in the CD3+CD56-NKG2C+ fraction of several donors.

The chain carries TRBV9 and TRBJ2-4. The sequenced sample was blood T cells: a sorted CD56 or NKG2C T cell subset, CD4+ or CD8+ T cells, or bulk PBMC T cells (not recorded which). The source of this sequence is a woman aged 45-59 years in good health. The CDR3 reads CASSGFIGNIQYF.